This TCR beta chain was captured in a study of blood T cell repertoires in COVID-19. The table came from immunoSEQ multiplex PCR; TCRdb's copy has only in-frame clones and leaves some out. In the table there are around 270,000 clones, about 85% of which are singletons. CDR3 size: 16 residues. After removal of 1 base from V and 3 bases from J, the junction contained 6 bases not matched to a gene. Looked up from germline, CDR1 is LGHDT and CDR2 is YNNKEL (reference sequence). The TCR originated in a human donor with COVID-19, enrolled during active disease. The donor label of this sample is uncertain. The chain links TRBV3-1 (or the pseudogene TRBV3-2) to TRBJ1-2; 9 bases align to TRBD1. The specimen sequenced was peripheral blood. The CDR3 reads CASSQAGTGLDYGYTF. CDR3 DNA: TGTGCCAGCAGCCAAGCAGGGACAGGGTTGGACTATGGCTACACCTTC.